This T cell receptor beta chain is drawn from a study of blood T cell repertoires in COVID-19. Overall study context: Spain, Italy and the United States supplied samples that represented acute and convalescent COVID-19. PBMCs, B-cell-depleted T cells, or T cells were the source of the cDNA or gDNA that made up the material.

This CDR3 contains 16 residues. Trimming removed 5 bases at V and 1 base at J, with 15 bases between. CDR1 and CDR2 from the germline V gene are MDHEN and SYDVKM. Authors' processing steps: The authors estimated nucleated cell counts from reference gene primer amplification. Assay: immunoSEQ multiplex PCR; the TCRdb copy retains only in-frame clones and omits some. The V and J calls and the clone size are those of that table, but D and trimming were determined from the DNA. The sample carries about 42,000 clones, more than 80% recorded once. The chain uses TRBV28 and TRBJ2-4; possibly TRBD1 for D (6 bases). The TCR comes from a man aged 25 to 45 with active or convalescent COVID-19. Sequencing was performed on peripheral blood. The DNA of the CDR3 is TGTGCCAGCAGTATACCTAGGGGGACGGCCAAAAACATTCAGTACTTC. Its translation is CASSIPRGTAKNIQYF.